This T cell receptor beta chain is from a study of shared clonotypes between healthy human individuals. Looking at the study overall: Researchers assigned three CD4 naive, three CD4 memory, two CD8 naive and one CD8 memory plate to each donor. Whole-study findings and limits: Rarefaction analysis demonstrated incomplete sorted-subset sequencing notwithstanding large depth. Clonotype sharing across donors was expected to vary with sequencing depth.

The table came from immunoSEQ multiplex PCR; TCRdb's copy has only in-frame clones and leaves some out. The table records 2 million to 3 million clones, 93% of them present only once. About this clone itself: Its antigen is unidentified.

Donors were healthy HIV-negative adults without recent acute infections or vaccinations. CDR3 length equals 15 residues. V shed 7 bases and J 4 bases; nucleotides not matched to a gene: 11. Germline V CDR1 and CDR2: SGHTA, FQGTGA. The sequenced sample was naive CD4+ T cells from PBMCs. Subset given: CD45RA+ positively selected. The sequence came from a man aged 18 to 29 in good health. Some clones in this sample may be carry-over from other donors' samples. The chain combines TRBV7-3 with TRBJ1-2, with TRBD1 matching 8 bases. DNA of the CDR3: TGTGCCAGCAAGCCCGAGACAGGGGATGGCTATGGCTACACCTTC. Translating it yields CASKPETGDGYGYTF.